This T cell receptor (beta chain) comes out of a study of T cell responses to AZD1222 COVID-19 vaccine. Details on this clone: Its antigen is unknown.

V dropped 5 bases and J dropped 4; count of bases not matched to a gene: 5. This CDR3 spans 14 amino acids. Germline CDR1 SGHTA, CDR2 FQGNSA. Study conclusions and caveats: Reports indicate that nearly half of spike-specific TCRs are directed at unmutated variant regions. The study identified only a handful of AZD1222 recipients as seropositive at baseline. Females outnumbered males among donors, who were mostly white British; clonal diversity was possibly underestimated.

The assay was immunoSEQ multiplex PCR, and TCRdb's table has in-frame clones only and misses some. Of 150,000 or so clones in the sample, less than 90% were seen once. The chain links TRBV7-2 to TRBJ2-7; 10 bases are shared with TRBD2. The receptor's source is an adult who had recovered from COVID-19. Sequenced here: peripheral blood, sampled after recovery from COVID-19. The CDR3 region is CASSTRSGRYEQYF. The DNA of the CDR3 is TGTGCCAGCAGCACCCGTAGCGGGAGGTACGAGCAGTACTTC.